The rows below give T cell receptor beta chains drawn from one sample of a study of identical twins. TCRdb re-called the 5' RACE reads through MiXCR, storing one row per CDR3 protein. The profile shows more than 200,000 distinct CDR3 sequences, 11% to 15% of them singletons. Input material: memory (CD45RO+) T cells sorted from blood. These receptor sequences come from a woman younger than 35 in good health. Both conserved end residues are trimmed from each CDR3. Fields, in order: V gene, CDR3 protein.

TRBV5-5 ASSLTSGGVIDTQY
TRBV5-1 ASSLKIARDQETQY
TRBV20-1 SALAGVSYEQY
TRBV9 ASSVAGSNEQF
TRBV9 ASSVGDGSSYNEQF
TRBV29-1 SVDQGTDTQY
TRBV20-1 SARRGGSYNEQF
TRBV2 ASTEERPYNEQF
TRBV27 ASSLSVGQGAYEQY
TRBV5-1 ASSSGTSARHGTDTQY
TRBV3-1 ASSQGLATTSISTDTQY
TRBV5-4 ASSVFRDRGLSDTQY
TRBV6-6 ASKFTGEGAQY
TRBV6-4 ASSDSGGPYNEQF
TRBV18 ASHDGAKNIQY
TRBV7-2 ASSLALVAQETQY
TRBV7-3 ASSPGGLYGYT
TRBV5-1 ASSLEGTGNYEQY
TRBV4-3 ASSQEAGAGNNEQF
TRBV18 ASSQTTGVGNEQF
TRBV7-8 ASSLNRWGLAKNIQY
TRBV12-3/TRBV12-4 ASSLELLGTGNNQPQH